What follows are 27 T cell receptor beta chains derived from one specimen sequenced in a study of blood T cell repertoires in COVID-19. The repertoire was sequenced with immunoSEQ multiplex PCR; TCRdb's copy has only in-frame clones and lacks some. This sample yields 200,000 to 250,000 clones, of which roughly nine tenths are seen a single time; 3.1% belongs to the top ten. The sample taken for sequencing was PBMCs or T cells enriched from blood (not recorded which). These receptors all stem from a woman in her 50s in a cohort exposed to, infected with or recovered from COVID-19 (not recorded which).

The chain couples TRBV4-3 to TRBJ1-2; 9 bases agree with TRBD1. With V trimmed by 1 base and J by 3 bases, 3 bases remained unmatched. Germline assignment: CDR1 LGHNA and CDR2 YSLEER. The CDR3 extends over 15 amino acids. The CDR3 DNA follows: TGCGCCAGCAGCCAAGTCACAGGGGGCGACTATGGCTACACCTTC. Protein: CASSQVTGGDYGYTF.

The genes are TRBV7-2 and TRBJ2-3, with TRBD2 identical over 7 bases. V gave up 2 bases and J gave up 8 bases; unmatched junction bases: 7. The CDR3 has 14 amino acids. Germline lookup yields CDR1 SGHTA and CDR2 FQGNSA. CDR3 loop: CASSLSDGGGTQYF. The CDR3, as DNA: TGTGCCAGCAGCTTATCGGATGGGGGGGGTACGCAGTATTTT.

The V gene is TRBV12-3 or TRBV12-4, the J gene TRBJ1-3; D gene uncertain. The CDR3 extends over 12 amino acids. Trimming stripped 7 bases from V and 0 bases from J, with 4 bases between. CDR3 in amino acids: CASIDSGNTIYF. The CDR3, as DNA: TGTGCCAGCATAGACTCTGGAAACACCATATATTTT.

The V gene is TRBV2, the J gene TRBJ1-5; TRBD1 might be the D (6 bases). Germline-derived CDR1 and CDR2 are SNHLY and FYNNEI. V was pared by 3 bases and J by 5 bases, with 8 bases between. CDR3 length equals 13 residues. CDR3 DNA: TGTGCCAGCAGTGACAGGGGTTATCAGCCCCAGCATTTT. It yields the protein CASSDRGYQPQHF.

This clone was counted once. The rearrangement links TRBV5-1 to TRBJ2-3, with 16 nucleotides matching TRBD2. Germline V gene sequence: CDR1 SGHRS, CDR2 YFSETQ. With V trimmed by 4 bases and J by 5 bases, 10 bases remained unmatched. The CDR3 runs 18 residues. The CDR3 sequence is CASSRGTSGGAVGDTQYF. CDR3 DNA: TGCGCCAGCAGCCGTGGGACTAGCGGGGGGGCCGTTGGAGATACGCAGTATTTT.

The chain combines TRBV7-3 with TRBJ1-2; TRBD1 matches 9 bases. The CDR3 consists of 13 residues. V trimming: 5 bases; J trimming: 6 bases; junction bases outside the gene matches: 4. Germline assignment: CDR1 SGHTA and CDR2 FQGTGA. The CDR3 DNA reads as TGTGCCAGCAGCCCCGGGACAGGGAATGGCTACACCTTC. Residues: CASSPGTGNGYTF.

The chain combines TRBV9 with TRBJ2-5; tentatively, D is TRBD2 (6 bases). Germline lookup yields CDR1 SGDLS and CDR2 YYNGEE. CDR3 length: 15 residues. Trimming stripped 3 bases from V and 5 bases from J, with 17 bases between. The DNA of the CDR3 is TGTGCCAGCAGCGAGGGAGGAGGCAGTTACGAGACCCAGTACTTC. Its protein product is CASSEGGGSYETQYF.

The chain employs TRBV19 and TRBJ1-5, with unresolved D. Deletions cut 7 bases from V and 0 bases from J, with 13 bases between. This CDR3 contains 15 residues. Germline V gene sequence: CDR1 LNHDA, CDR2 SQIVND (reference sequence). The CDR3 protein is CASTGSPNSNQPQHF. CDR3 DNA sequence: TGTGCCAGTACGGGTAGCCCAAATAGCAATCAGCCCCAGCATTTT.

This sequence joins TRBV2 and TRBJ2-2, with D possibly matching TRBD2 (5 bases). CDR1 and CDR2 (germline): SNHLY, FYNNEI. Trimming cost V 6 bases and J 7 bases, with 9 bases left between them. The CDR3 consists of 12 residues. CDR3 loop: CASSREGGELFF. The CDR3 DNA is TGTGCCAGCAGCCGGGAAGGCGGGGAGCTGTTTTTT.

V gene TRBV5-1 combines with J gene TRBJ2-1; D unclear. V lost 0 bases to trimming and J lost 1 base, with 8 bases between them. Germline V gene sequence: CDR1 SGHRS, CDR2 YFSETQ. There are 15 residues in the CDR3. The CDR3 loop is CASSLVEISYNEQFF. DNA for the CDR3: TGCGCCAGCAGCTTGGTGGAGATTTCCTACAATGAGCAGTTCTTC.

The V and J genes are TRBV18 and TRBJ1-1, with D perhaps matching TRBD1 (6 bases). CDR1 KGHSH and CDR2 LQKENI come from the germline V gene. Trimming shortened V by 5 bases and J by 8 bases, and 12 bases separated the two germline ends. CDR3 size: 12 residues. The DNA of the CDR3 is TGTGCCAGCTCATCCAACAGGGAAGAAGCTTTCTTT. This codes for CASSSNREEAFF. Looking up the rest from reference TRBV18 and TRBJ1-1 gives the full variable domain: NAGVMQNPRHLVRRRGQEARLRCSPMKGHSHVYWYRQLPEEGLKFMVYLQKENIIDESGMPKERFSAEFPKEGPSILRIQQVVRGDSAAYFCASSSNREEAFFGQGTRLTVV.

This chain joins TRBV7-2 and TRBJ2-1; 10 bases map to TRBD2. Germline V gene sequence: CDR1 SGHTA, CDR2 FQGNSA. The CDR3 has 17 amino acids. The V segment lost 0 bases and the J segment 6 bases; nucleotides outside the gene matches: 8. CDR3: CASSLALLAGPINEQFF. CDR3 in DNA: TGTGCCAGCAGCTTAGCTTTACTAGCGGGGCCGATCAATGAGCAGTTCTTC.

This clone is a singleton in its sample. This chain connects TRBV2 to TRBJ2-7; tentatively, D is TRBD2 (7 bases). Germline CDR1 is SNHLY and CDR2 is FYNNEI. CDR3 size: 12 residues. Between the trimmed V and J ends, which lost 4 bases and 6 bases, there was a span of 10 bases. The CDR3 DNA is TGTGCCAGCAGTGTAGGGGGGGCCGAGCAGTACTTC. This translates into CASSVGGAEQYF.

This chain uses TRBV6-5 with TRBJ2-7, with 13 bases matching TRBD2. V gave up 4 bases and J gave up 7 bases; unmatched junction bases: 7. Germline CDR1 and CDR2: MNHEY and SVGAGI. The CDR3 totals 15 residues. CDR3 protein: CASSSPGLAGWEQYF. CDR3 DNA sequence: TGTGCCAGCAGTTCGCCGGGACTAGCGGGGTGGGAGCAGTACTTC.

The J gene is TRBJ1-2, the V gene TRBV18; 7 bases align to TRBD1. Losses at the gene ends were 1 base for V and 2 bases for J; bases not matched to a gene: 4. Germline loops: CDR1 KGHSH, CDR2 LQKENI. This CDR3 has 15 amino acids. CDR3 sequence (DNA): TGTGCCAGCTCACCACTTGACAGGGAGAACTATGGCTACACCTTC. Its translation is CASSPLDRENYGYTF.

A few counts support this clone. V gene TRBV6-5 combines with J gene TRBJ2-1; the match to TRBD2 covers 14 bases. This CDR3 contains 15 residues. Losses at the gene ends were 6 bases for V and 12 bases for J; bases not matched to a gene: 10. The germline CDR1 and CDR2 sequences are MNHEY and SVGAGI. The CDR3 region is CASSSMRLAGGLQFF. The CDR3 DNA is TGTGCCAGCAGCTCAATGAGACTAGCGGGGGGGCTGCAGTTCTTC.

The rearrangement joins TRBV6-5 to TRBJ2-3; D possibly corresponds to TRBD2 (5 bases). CDR1 and CDR2 (germline): MNHEY, SVGAGI. The CDR3 totals 14 residues. Deletions cut 2 bases from V and 4 bases from J, with 10 bases between. DNA of the CDR3: TGTGCCAGCAGTTACACGCGAGGGCCAGATACGCAGTATTTT. It is translated as CASSYTRGPDTQYF.

The chain employs TRBV5-1 and TRBJ1-4; no firm D call. Germline V gene data show CDR1 as SGHRS and CDR2 as YFSETQ. The CDR3 extends over 13 amino acids. Trimming left V 1 base short and J 5 bases short, with 6 bases between. CDR3 nucleotide sequence: TGCGCCAGCAGCTTGCACATGAATGAAAAACTGTTTTTT. Translation gives CASSLHMNEKLFF.

Concerning this clone itself: One end of the junction fails to match germline, which may point to a read error. The chain links TRBV7-7 to TRBJ2-5; TRBD2 agrees at 8 bases. CDR1 is SSHAT and CDR2 is FNYEAQ in the germline V gene (reference sequence). The CDR3 is made up of 13 amino acids. In DNA form, the CDR3 reads TGTGCTAGCAGCGTCGGGGGGGAAGAGACCCAGTACTTC. It codes for CASSVGGEETQYF.

This clone was found a few times. As DNA, the CDR3 is TGTGCCAGCAGCAACTTTTACGAGCAGTACTTC. It is translated as CASSNFYEQYF. The chain carries TRBV7-2 and TRBJ2-7; D call uncertain. Germline CDR1 reads SGHTA; CDR2 reads FQGNSA. The germline V and J ends were trimmed by 5 bases and 4 bases, with 6 bases remaining between them. This CDR3 spans 11 amino acids.

The chain links TRBV29-1 to TRBJ2-7, with a possible D match to TRBD1 (5 bases). This CDR3 region has 11 residues. Germline values: CDR1 SQVTM, CDR2 ANQGSEA. Deletions cut 5 bases from V and 7 bases from J, with 12 bases between. CDR3 loop: CSVQGMGEQYF. CDR3 bases: TGCAGCGTTCAGGGAATGGGGGAGCAGTACTTC.

The J gene is TRBJ1-5, the V gene TRBV18; maybe TRBD1 (6 bases). CDR3 length: 17 residues. V gave up 0 bases and J gave up 5 bases, with 17 bases separating them. The germline gives CDR1 KGHSH, CDR2 LQKENI. For the CDR3, the DNA is TGTGCCAGCTCACCACCGCCTCGGGACATGGGAGATCAGCCCCAGCATTTT. Its translation is CASSPPPRDMGDQPQHF.

The chain links TRBV28 to TRBJ1-2; D is unresolved. Trimming shortened V by 3 bases and J by 8 bases, and 13 bases separated the two germline ends. This CDR3 is 13 amino acids long. Germline CDR1 reads MDHEN; CDR2 reads SYDVKM. The CDR3 DNA is TGTGCCAGCAGTTTTACTATAGGCTCGGGCTACACCTTC. The encoded protein is CASSFTIGSGYTF.

The chain employs TRBV19 and TRBJ2-7; D is uncertain. Per germline, CDR1 LNHDA and CDR2 SQIVND (reference sequence). The CDR3 loop spans 11 amino acids. With 5 bases removed from V and 5 bases from J, the gap between germline ends came to 7 bases. CDR3 in DNA: TGTGCCAGTAGTGCCCTAAACGAGCAGTACTTC. This codes for CASSALNEQYF. Using reference TRBV19 and TRBJ2-7 for the parts outside the CDR3, the full variable domain is DGGITQSPKYLFRKEGQNVTLSCEQNLNHDAMYWYRQDPGQGLRLIYYSQIVNDFQKGDIAEGYSVSREKKESFPLTVTSAQKNPTAFYLCASSALNEQYFGPGTRLTVT.

The CDR3 is CAISESYRDNEQYF. CDR3 DNA: TGTGCCATCAGTGAGTCCTACAGGGACAACGAGCAGTACTTC. The rearrangement uses TRBV10-3 and TRBJ2-7; D might be TRBD1 (6 bases). V was clipped by 0 bases and J by 5 bases, with 11 bases between them. Per germline, CDR1 ENHRY and CDR2 SYGVKD. The CDR3 covers 14 residues.

The rearrangement links TRBV9 to TRBJ2-1, with D unclear. V dropped 0 bases and J dropped 10 bases, with 11 bases sitting between them. The CDR3 is 13 residues long. Germline CDR1 reads SGDLS; CDR2 reads YYNGEE. The DNA of the CDR3 is TGTGCCAGCAGCGTAGTCGACACCCGGGAGCAGTTCTTC. This gives the protein CASSVVDTREQFF.

The J gene is TRBJ1-1, the V gene TRBV28; 9 positions agree with TRBD1. The ends lost 5 bases at V and 4 bases at J; junction bases unmatched: 11. This CDR3 is built from 16 residues. CDR1 and CDR2 (germline): MDHEN, SYDVKM. CDR3 in DNA: TGTGCCAGCAGTCCTAGGAAGGGGACAGGGAGCACTGAAGCTTTCTTT. Encoded protein: CASSPRKGTGSTEAFF.